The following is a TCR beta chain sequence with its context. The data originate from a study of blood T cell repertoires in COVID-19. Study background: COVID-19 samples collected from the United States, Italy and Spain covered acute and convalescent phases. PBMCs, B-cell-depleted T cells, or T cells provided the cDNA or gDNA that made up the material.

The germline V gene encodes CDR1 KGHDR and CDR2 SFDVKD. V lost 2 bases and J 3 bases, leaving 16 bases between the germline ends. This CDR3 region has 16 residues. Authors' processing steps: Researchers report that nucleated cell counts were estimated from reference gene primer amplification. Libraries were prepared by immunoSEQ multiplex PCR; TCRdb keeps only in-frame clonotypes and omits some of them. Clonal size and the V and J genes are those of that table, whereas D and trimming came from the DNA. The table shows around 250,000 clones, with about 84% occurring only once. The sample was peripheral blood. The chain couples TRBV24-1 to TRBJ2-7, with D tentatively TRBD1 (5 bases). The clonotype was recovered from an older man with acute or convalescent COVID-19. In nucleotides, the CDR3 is TGTGCCACCAGTGATTCCCGGGCCAATCAGGGCTACGAGCAGTACTTC. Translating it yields CATSDSRANQGYEQYF.